These 6 T cell receptor beta chains were all obtained from the same sample, sequenced in a study of blood T cell repertoires in COVID-19. Libraries were prepared by immunoSEQ multiplex PCR; TCRdb keeps only in-frame clonotypes and omits some of them. The sample lists some 65,000 clones, 74% occurring once. Sequencing used peripheral blood. The receptor set was obtained from a woman of 80 years or more with acute or convalescent COVID-19.

The genes are TRBV7-2 and TRBJ2-1, with TRBD2 identical over 10 bases. The length of the CDR3 is 17 residues. The V segment lost 2 bases and the J segment 7 bases; nucleotides outside the gene matches: 11. CDR1 is SGHTA and CDR2 is FQGNSA in the germline V gene. In nucleotides, the CDR3 is TGTGCCAGCAGCTTAATCCCCCCTAGCGGGAGTTATAATGAGCAGTTCTTC. It encodes CASSLIPPSGSYNEQFF.

The chain joins TRBV11-2 to TRBJ1-4; 7 nucleotides align to TRBD1. The V gene end was trimmed by 5 bases and the J gene end by 5 bases; junction bases not matched to a gene: 11. CDR3 length equals 16 residues. CDR1 and CDR2 (germline): SGHAT, FQNNGV. CDR3 protein: CASSDNHRGGNEKLFF. In DNA, the CDR3 is TGTGCCAGCAGCGATAACCACAGGGGCGGCAATGAAAAACTGTTTTTT.

This sequence joins TRBV29-1 and TRBJ2-7; TRBD1 matches at 7 bases. The CDR3 runs to 14 residues. Germline CDR1 SQVTM, CDR2 ANQGSEA. J lost 3 bases, V lost 6 bases, and 11 bases had no gene match. This CDR3 is CSVGTATNFYEQYF. The CDR3 DNA sequence: TGCAGCGTGGGGACAGCTACCAACTTCTACGAGCAGTACTTC.

This clone rates as medium-sized (0.01 to 0.1%). CDR3 sequence reads: CASSFGQGPGDEQYF. The CDR3 DNA is TGTGCCAGCAGCTTCGGACAGGGTCCGGGGGACGAGCAGTACTTC. The V and J genes are TRBV7-3 and TRBJ2-7; 8 positions match TRBD1. CDR3 length: 15 residues. Germline V gene data show CDR1 as SGHTA and CDR2 as FQGTGA. J was trimmed by 5 bases and V by 3 bases; bases with no gene match: 9. The complete variable domain, with remaining parts taken from reference TRBV7-3 and TRBJ2-7, reads GAGVSQTPSNKVTEKGKYVELRCDPISGHTALYWYRQSLGQGPEFLIYFQGTGAADDSGLPNDRFFAVRPEGSVSTLKIQRTERGDSAVYLCASSFGQGPGDEQYFGPGTRLTVT.

The gene calls are TRBV12-3 or TRBV12-4 and TRBJ2-7, with a possible D match to TRBD1 (6 bases). The CDR3 is 13 residues long. Trimming removed 6 bases from V and 3 bases from J, with 12 bases in between. CDR3 amino acids: CASRLTGFYEQYF. CDR3 sequence (DNA): TGTGCCAGCAGACTGACAGGATTCTACGAGCAGTACTTC.

The chain links TRBV6-5 to TRBJ1-4; D gene uncertain. CDR1 and CDR2 (germline): MNHEY, SVGAGI. V was cut by 7 bases and J by 8 bases, with 14 bases left in between. CDR3 length: 13 amino acids. The CDR3 is CASMNRGGEKLFF. CDR3 nucleotide sequence: TGTGCCAGCATGAACCGTGGAGGGGAAAAACTGTTTTTT.